This T cell receptor (beta chain) is drawn from a study of shared clonotypes between healthy human individuals (dated by TCRdb to about 2020). For context, the study as a whole: Three men and a couple of women, aged 18 to 49 years, made up the cohort. Between about 0.94 and 10 billion PBMCs per donor were obtained by leukapheresis. Per donor, three plates each were used for CD4 naive and CD4 memory, two for CD8 naive, and one for CD8 memory. To estimate repertoire size and how much clonotypes are shared between individuals, the study performed deep sequencing of blood TCR repertoires from a few healthy adults. Libraries were prepared and TCR repertoires were sequenced by different laboratories using diverse techniques, in order to increase sequencing depth and limit assay-specific biases.

The donors were healthy, HIV-negative adults who had no recently reported acute infections or vaccinations. Every donor was a Caucasian adult living in Nashville, Tennessee, USA. CD4+ T cells were enriched by magnetic negative selection; naive cells were then positively selected on CD45RA, and the negative fraction formed the memory subset. Blood was collected by leukapheresis, and PBMCs were isolated by Ficoll-Histopaque density gradient centrifugation and then cryopreserved in liquid nitrogen vapor phase. Analytical flow cytometry was used to check the purity and quantity of every magnetically sorted T cell population. From each sorted fraction, genomic DNA was isolated and quantified by UV absorbance on a Nanodrop 2000c. Using the deep immunoSEQ assay, TCR CDR3 regions were amplified from genomic DNA by multiplex PCR. Genomic DNA extracted from each cell subset was distributed evenly over all wells of several immunoSEQ 96-well plates, and each plate served as one replicate. Each replicate PCR for sorted subsets received approximately 220 ng genomic DNA, equal to roughly 30,000 T cell genomes. Purified libraries were measured with a Qubit 3.0 fluorometer, size-checked on a Bioanalyzer 2100, and measured again with the KAPA Library Quantification kit. Each immunoSEQ 96-well plate was sequenced on its own single-read 150-cycle Illumina NextSeq 550 flow cell. The study's own analysis went as follows. Because the immunoSEQ output held only junctional sequences and lacked quality scores, the filtering could not match the filtering applied to full-length reads. To assign V/J genes and CDR3, sequences were annotated against IMGT germline references using PyIR, a Python wrapper for IgBLAST v1.9. Any read was removed if the V/J assignment was weak (E-value above 1e-6), the CDR3 was missing, or the read contained stop codons, out-of-frame junctions, or ambiguous translated residues. A V3J clonotype was defined by an identical inferred V gene, J gene, and CDR3 amino acid sequence. The percentage overlap between two repertoires was calculated by dividing the number of shared unique clonotypes by the size of the smaller repertoire. Three approaches were used to assess repertoire richness: RTK rarefaction, the Chao1 estimator, and Recon v2.1 estimates of unobserved clonotypes. Generation probabilities were computed with OLGA for all TCRbeta clonotypes obtained by the gDNA method from a handful of donors. Entries here come from immuneACCESS through TCRdb and include only in-frame sequences with V and J called. Some clones fail to appear in such tables; in the studies checked, an unresolved V gene covers under half of the shortfall, and the cause of the remainder is unknown. The DNA was the basis for D and trimming; V, J and clone size are from that table. This sample holds about 2 million clones; roughly 95% were observed only once. 0.1% to 0.15% of the sample is taken by the ten largest.

From a lookup of the germline V gene, CDR1 and CDR2 are SGHAT and FQNNGV. The CDR3 numbers 13 residues from cysteine through phenylalanine. Only the CDR3 DNA is retained, 39 bases long and in frame from the first base. The junction carries 6 bases between V and J, which are trimmed by 3 bases and 1 base respectively. Of note for this clone: This receptor's antigen is unknown. No per-base quality is available; no much larger clone lies one base away. The same CDR3 also results from other DNA sequences found in this sample.

Paper-wide results and their limitations: The genetic and exposure-history diversity represented was limited by the small number of donors. Based on pairwise subsampling, the degree of clonotype sharing among donors was expected to be affected by sequencing depth. Higher generation probabilities were observed for clonotypes shared by all four sorted-subset donors than for non-shared clonotypes. Sharing across a handful of donors was observed for around 5% of naive CD4, over 3% of naive CD8, 2% to 2.5% of memory CD4, and around 0.42% of memory CD8 clonotypes. Even with the large sequencing depth, rarefaction of the sorted-subset datasets indicated that sequencing was incomplete. Only blood was sampled, and tissue TCR repertoires likely differ from those in blood. Naive subsets generally had larger estimated clonotype richness than memory subsets did.

The sequence derives from a man aged 18 to 35 in good health. The chain was built from TRBV11-2 and TRBJ2-5; the D gene identity is not certain. The material sequenced was naive CD4+ T cells sorted from blood. According to the study, the label for this sample's cell subset or site signals: CD45RA+ positively selected. The CDR3 in this case is CASSLGTQETQYF. Here is the DNA: TGTGCCAGCAGCTTGGGAACCCAAGAGACCCAGTACTTC. With all but the CDR3 taken from the reference TRBV11-2 and TRBJ2-5 genes, the full variable domain is: EAGVAQSPRYKIIEKRQSVAFWCNPISGHATLYWYQQILGQGPKLLIQFQNNGVVDDSQLPKDRFSAERLKGVDSTLKIQPAKLEDSAVYLCASSLGTQETQYFGPGTRLLVL.